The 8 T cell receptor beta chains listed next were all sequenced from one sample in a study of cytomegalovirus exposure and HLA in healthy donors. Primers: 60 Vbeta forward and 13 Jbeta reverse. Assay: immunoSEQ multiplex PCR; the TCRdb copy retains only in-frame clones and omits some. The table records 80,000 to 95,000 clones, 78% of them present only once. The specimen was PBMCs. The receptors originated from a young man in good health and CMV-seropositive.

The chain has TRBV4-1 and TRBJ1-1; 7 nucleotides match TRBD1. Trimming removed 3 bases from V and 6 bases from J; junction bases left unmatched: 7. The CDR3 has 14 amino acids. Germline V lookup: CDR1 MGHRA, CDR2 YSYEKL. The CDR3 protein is CASSQDRQGPEAFF. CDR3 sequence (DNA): TGCGCCAGCAGCCAGGATCGACAGGGCCCTGAAGCTTTCTTT.

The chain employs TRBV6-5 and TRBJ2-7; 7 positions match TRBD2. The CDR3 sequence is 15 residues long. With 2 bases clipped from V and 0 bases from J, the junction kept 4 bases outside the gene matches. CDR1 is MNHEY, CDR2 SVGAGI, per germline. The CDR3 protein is CASSYVGGPSYEQYF. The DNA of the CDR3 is TGTGCCAGCAGTTACGTGGGAGGGCCCTCCTACGAGCAGTACTTC.

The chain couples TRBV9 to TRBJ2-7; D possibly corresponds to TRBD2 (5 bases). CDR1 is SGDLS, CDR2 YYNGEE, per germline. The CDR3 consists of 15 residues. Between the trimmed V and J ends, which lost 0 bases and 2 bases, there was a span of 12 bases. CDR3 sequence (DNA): TGTGCCAGCAGCGTAGACGGGGTCTCCACCTACGAGCAGTACTTC. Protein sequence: CASSVDGVSTYEQYF.

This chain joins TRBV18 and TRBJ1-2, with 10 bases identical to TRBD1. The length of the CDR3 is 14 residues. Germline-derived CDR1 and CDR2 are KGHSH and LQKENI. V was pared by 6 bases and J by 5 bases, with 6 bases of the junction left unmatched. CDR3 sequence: CASSRGTGAYGYTF. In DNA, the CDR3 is TGTGCCAGCTCGCGAGGGACAGGGGCGTATGGCTACACCTTC.

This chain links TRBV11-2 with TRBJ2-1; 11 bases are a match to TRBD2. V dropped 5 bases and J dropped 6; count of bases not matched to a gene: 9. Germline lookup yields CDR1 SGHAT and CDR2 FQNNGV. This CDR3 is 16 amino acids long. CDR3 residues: CASSLPPLAGGNEQFF. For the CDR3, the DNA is TGTGCCAGCAGCCTCCCCCCTCTAGCGGGAGGCAATGAGCAGTTCTTC.

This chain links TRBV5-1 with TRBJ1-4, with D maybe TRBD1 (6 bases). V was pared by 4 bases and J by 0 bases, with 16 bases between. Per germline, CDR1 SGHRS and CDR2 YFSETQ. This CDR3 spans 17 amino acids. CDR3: CASSRTGTIATNEKLFF. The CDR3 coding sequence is TGCGCCAGCAGCCGCACCGGGACAATTGCAACTAATGAAAAACTGTTTTTT.

The CDR3 protein is CAISESGGADTGELFF. The CDR3 bases are TGTGCCATCAGTGAGTCGGGAGGTGCGGACACCGGGGAGCTGTTTTTT. The genes are TRBV10-3 and TRBJ2-2; possible D gene TRBD2, 6 bases. Germline values: CDR1 ENHRY, CDR2 SYGVKD. Trimming stripped 0 bases from V and 3 bases from J, with 11 bases between. The CDR3 extends over 16 amino acids.

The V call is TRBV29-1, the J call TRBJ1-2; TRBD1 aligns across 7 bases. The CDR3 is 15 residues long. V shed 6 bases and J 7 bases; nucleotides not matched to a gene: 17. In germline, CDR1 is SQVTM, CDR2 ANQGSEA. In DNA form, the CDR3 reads TGCAGCGTCGACCGATCGGAAGGGGGCGTTGGTGGCTACACCTTC. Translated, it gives CSVDRSEGGVGGYTF.